The T cell receptor (beta chain) under discussion was sequenced for a study of T cells in Graves' hyperthyroidism and ophthalmopathy. Study-wide points: Peripheral blood also featured most of the thyroid clonotypes expanded above 0.001.

The study based diagnoses on clinical symptoms, serum thyroxine and TRAb, thyroid ultrasound and orbital computed tomography. Note on this clonotype: The antigen remains unidentified.

Germline V gives CDR1 DFQATT, CDR2 SNEGSKA (reference sequence). V lost 6 bases, J lost 3 bases, and 17 bases lay in between. This CDR3 has 14 residues. It was RNA transcripts that yielded the amplified TCR beta CDR3 regions. A first-round RT-PCR of the TCR CDR3 used the HTBI primer set. TCRdb ran MiXCR on the multiplex PCR reads and lists one entry per CDR3 protein. The sample has a few hundred thousand distinct CDR3 sequences, roughly 50% seen once. The clonotype comes from a woman between 18 and 29 years old with Graves' hyperthyroidism. This chain joins TRBV20-1 and TRBJ1-1; TRBD1 is a possible D gene (6 bases). Sequencing input: peripheral blood or thyroid tissue (not recorded which). The DNA for the CDR3 is TGCAGTGCCTTCGCACAGGGAGGGGACACTGAAGCTTTCTTT. Translation: CSAFAQGGDTEAFF.